Sequencing of this TCR beta chain was carried out in a study of blood T cell repertoires in COVID-19. For the study at large: Whether acute or convalescent, the COVID-19 samples came from the United States, Italy and Spain.

TCRdb's copy holds only in-frame clones and misses some; the assay was immunoSEQ multiplex PCR. The sample carries approximately 210,000 clones, around 82% recorded once. This CDR3 has 14 residues. From germline, CDR1 is MNHEY and CDR2 SMNVEV (reference sequence). Trimming pared 4 bases from V and 0 bases from J, leaving 10 bases between. The sample consisted of PBMCs or T cells enriched from blood (not recorded which). The chain has TRBV27 and TRBJ2-7; perhaps TRBD1 as D (5 bases). The TCR sequence derives from a young man with acute COVID-19. CDR3 region: CASSYRGSSYEQYF. The CDR3 bases are TGTGCCAGCAGTTATAGGGGCAGCTCCTACGAGCAGTACTTC.